This T cell receptor beta chain stems from a study of blood T cell repertoires in COVID-19. The CDR3 has 14 amino acids. The V gene lost 2 bases and the J gene lost 6 bases, with 14 bases spanning the gap. Germline V lookup: CDR1 GTSNPN, CDR2 SVGIG (reference sequence). Assay used: immunoSEQ multiplex PCR; TCRdb lists only in-frame clones, some missing. This table has approximately 240,000 clones, approximately 92% appearing once. The sequenced material came from PBMCs or T cells enriched from blood (not recorded which). The sequence was obtained from a woman aged 18-29 years in a cohort exposed to, infected with or recovered from COVID-19 (not recorded which). The J gene is TRBJ2-1, the V gene TRBV30; D unclear. The CDR3, as DNA: TGTGCCTGGAGTAAGGCGAGCGCCCCCAATGAGCAGTTCTTC. Its protein is CAWSKASAPNEQFF.